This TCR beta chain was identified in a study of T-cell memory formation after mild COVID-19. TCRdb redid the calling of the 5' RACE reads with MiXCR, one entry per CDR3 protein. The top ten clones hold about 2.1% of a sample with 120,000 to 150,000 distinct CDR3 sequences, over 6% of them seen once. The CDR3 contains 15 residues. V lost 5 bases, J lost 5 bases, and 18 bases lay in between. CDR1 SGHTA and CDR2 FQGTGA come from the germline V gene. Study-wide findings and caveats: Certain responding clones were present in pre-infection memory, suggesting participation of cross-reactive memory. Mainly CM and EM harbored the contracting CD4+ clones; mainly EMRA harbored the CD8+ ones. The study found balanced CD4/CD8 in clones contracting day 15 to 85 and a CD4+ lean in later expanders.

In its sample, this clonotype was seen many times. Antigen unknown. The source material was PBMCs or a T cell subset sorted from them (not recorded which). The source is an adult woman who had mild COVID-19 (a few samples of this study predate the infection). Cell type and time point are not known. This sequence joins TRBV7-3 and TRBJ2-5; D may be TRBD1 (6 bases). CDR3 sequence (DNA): TGTGCCAGCAGCGTCTACGGACAGCCGGGGGAGACCCAGTACTTC. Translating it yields CASSVYGQPGETQYF.